Shown below are 6 T cell receptor beta chains from a single sample sequenced in a study of cytomegalovirus exposure and HLA in healthy donors. It was with 60 Vbeta and 13 Jbeta primers that the PCR ran. Here immunoSEQ multiplex PCR was the method, and the copy in TCRdb shows in-frame clones only, minus some. The sample records about 160,000 clones, 84% being singletons. Sequenced: PBMCs. The receptors stem from a boy aged 2 to 10 in good health and CMV-seronegative.

This clone showed up just once. The chain links TRBV18 to TRBJ2-1; 9 bases match TRBD2. CDR1 is KGHSH, CDR2 LQKENI, per germline. This CDR3 has 15 residues. V lost 4 bases to trimming and J lost 5 bases; unmatched junction nucleotides: 6. In DNA form, the CDR3 reads TGTGCCAGCTCACTCAGCGGGAGGAGGGACAATGAGCAGTTCTTC. Its protein product is CASSLSGRRDNEQFF.

This rearrangement joins TRBV4-1 to TRBJ2-3; a possible D gene is TRBD1 (6 bases). Trimming took 6 bases from V and 8 from J, leaving 27 bases between them. CDR1 is MGHRA and CDR2 is YSYEKL in the germline V gene. The CDR3 is made up of 17 amino acids. The DNA of the CDR3 is TGCGCCAGCAGTCTCGGGACACCTGGATCAAGGAGAGGTACGCAGTATTTT. This gives the protein CASSLGTPGSRRGTQYF.

V usage is TRBV10-3 and J usage is TRBJ2-4; possible D gene TRBD2, 5 bases. Germline V lookup: CDR1 ENHRY, CDR2 SYGVKD. The ends were cut back, 0 bases at V and 5 bases at J, with 14 bases in the middle. This CDR3 contains 16 residues. The CDR3 DNA sequence: TGTGCCATCAGTGAGTCCCGGCCGGACTCCGAAAACATTCAGTACTTC. Translation gives CAISESRPDSENIQYF.

The CDR3 is CASSTFSFFTGASSYEQYF. The CDR3 DNA is TGCGCCAGCAGCACCTTTTCGTTCTTTACGGGAGCTTCCTCCTACGAGCAGTACTTC. The J gene is TRBJ2-7, the V gene TRBV5-1; D is possibly TRBD2 (6 bases). Germline CDR1 SGHRS, CDR2 YFSETQ. Trimming left V 4 bases short and J 0 bases short, with 26 bases between. The CDR3 extends over 19 amino acids.

This clone was seen only once. The genes are TRBV7-6 and TRBJ2-2, with D perhaps TRBD2 (5 bases). The CDR3 sequence is 15 residues long. Germline V gene lookup returns CDR1 SGHVS and CDR2 FNYEAQ. Trimming took off 6 bases at V and 2 bases at J, with 13 bases between the two ends. CDR3 DNA sequence: TGTGCCAGCAGGGAACTAGGGATTAACACCGGGGAGCTGTTTTTT. Protein product: CASRELGINTGELFF. Full variable domain (missing parts from reference TRBV7-6 and TRBJ2-2): GAGVSQSPRYKVTKRGQDVALRCDPISGHVSLYWYRQALGQGPEFLTYFNYEAQQDKSGLPNDRFSAERPEGSISTLTIQRTEQRDSAMYRCASRELGINTGELFFGEGSRLTVL.

The chain has TRBV30 and TRBJ1-1; D gene uncertain. The CDR3 runs 12 residues. The germline V gene encodes CDR1 GTSNPN and CDR2 SVGIG (reference sequence). Trimming left V 3 bases short and J 3 bases short, with 8 bases between. The CDR3 region is CAWRSRYTEAFF. In DNA, the CDR3 is TGTGCCTGGAGAAGCCGATACACTGAAGCTTTCTTT.